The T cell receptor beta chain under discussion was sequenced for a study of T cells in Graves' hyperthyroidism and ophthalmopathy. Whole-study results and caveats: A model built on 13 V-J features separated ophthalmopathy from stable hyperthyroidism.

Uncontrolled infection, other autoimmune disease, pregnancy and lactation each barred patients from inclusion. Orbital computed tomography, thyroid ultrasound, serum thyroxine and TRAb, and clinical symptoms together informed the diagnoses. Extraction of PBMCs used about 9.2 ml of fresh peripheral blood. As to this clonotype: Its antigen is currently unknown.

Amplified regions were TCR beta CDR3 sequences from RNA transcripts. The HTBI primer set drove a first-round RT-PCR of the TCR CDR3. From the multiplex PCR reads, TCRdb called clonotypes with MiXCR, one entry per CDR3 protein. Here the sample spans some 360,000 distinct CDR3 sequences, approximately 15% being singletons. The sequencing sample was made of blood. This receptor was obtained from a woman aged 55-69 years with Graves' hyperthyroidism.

This CDR3 is CASSSGTGIGDEKLFF. CDR3 bases: TGCGCCAGCAGCTCTGGGACAGGGATCGGTGATGAAAAACTGTTTTTT. The V and J genes are TRBV5-1 and TRBJ1-4, with 9 bases that match TRBD1. Germline lookup yields CDR1 SGHRS and CDR2 YFSETQ. The CDR3 covers 16 residues. V was pared by 3 bases and J by 6 bases, with 9 bases of the junction left unmatched.